The 12 T cell receptor beta chains reported below all come from one sample, sequenced in a study of T-cell reconstitution after alpha-beta-depleted transplantation in children. Researchers prepared the TCRbeta library using unique molecular identifiers, the study reports. One entry per CDR3 protein results from TCRdb running MiXCR on the PCR reads. The table shows nearly 550,000 distinct CDR3 sequences, with around 17% occurring only once. Sequencing used PBMCs from the stem cell graft donor, obtained from the stem cell graft. These receptors were collected from a human donor who donated a stem cell graft to a child with acute lymphoblastic leukemia.

The V gene is TRBV4-2, the J gene TRBJ2-1; 8 bases line up with TRBD2. CDR1 and CDR2 from the germline V gene are LGHNA and YNFKEQ. Trimming at V came to 4 bases and at J to 3 bases, leaving 11 bases not matched to a gene. The CDR3 is made up of 17 amino acids. The DNA of the CDR3 is TGTGCCAGCAGCCCGCCCCTCGAGCGGGAGCTCTACAATGAGCAGTTCTTC. The encoded protein is CASSPPLERELYNEQFF.

This clonotype was seen only a few times. The genes are TRBV6-1 and TRBJ2-1, with TRBD2 matching over 11 bases. The V gene's germline CDR1 is MNHNS and CDR2 SASEGT. Losses at the gene ends were 7 bases for V and 4 bases for J; bases not matched to a gene: 6. CDR3 size: 15 residues. The CDR3 nucleotides read TGTGCCAGCAATGTGCTAGCGGGAGGTTACAATGAGCAGTTCTTC. It translates to CASNVLAGGYNEQFF.

This clonotype was seen only a few times. The chain carries TRBV4-1 and TRBJ2-6, with 12 bases identical to TRBD2. Germline lookup yields CDR1 MGHRA and CDR2 YSYEKL. V dropped 3 bases and J dropped 0; count of bases not matched to a gene: 6. This CDR3 region has 19 residues. CDR3: CASSHRPGLAGSGANVLTF. The DNA for the CDR3 is TGCGCCAGCAGCCATCGCCCGGGACTAGCGGGCTCTGGGGCCAACGTCCTGACTTTC.

The CDR3 here is CASSLGHHYTQYF. The DNA of the CDR3 is TGCGCCAGCAGCTTGGGGCACCATTATACGCAGTATTTT. This chain links TRBV5-1 with TRBJ2-3; D unresolved. CDR1 is SGHRS and CDR2 is YFSETQ in the germline V gene. Trimming cost V 0 bases and J 7 bases, with 9 bases left between them. The CDR3 is made up of 13 amino acids.

The chain joins TRBV29-1 to TRBJ1-2; 10 nucleotides agree with TRBD1. CDR3 length equals 15 residues. Germline CDR1 and CDR2: SQVTM and ANQGSEA. The J segment lost 2 bases and the V segment lost 5 bases, leaving 8 bases of the junction unmatched. DNA of the CDR3: TGCAGCGTTCCCTCCGGGACAGGGGAGAACTATGGCTACACCTTC. Amino acid sequence: CSVPSGTGENYGYTF. Variable domain in full (rest from reference TRBV29-1 and TRBJ1-2): SAVISQKPSRDICQRGTSLTIQCQVDSQVTMMFWYRQQPGQSLTLIATANQGSEATYESGFVIDKFPISRPNLTFSTLTVSNMSPEDSSIYLCSVPSGTGENYGYTFGSGTRLTVV.

The sample holds a few counts of this clonotype. The chain is built from TRBV4-2 and TRBJ2-7, with 10 bases that match TRBD1. Germline V CDR1 and CDR2: LGHNA, YNFKEQ. V trimming: 8 bases; J trimming: 4 bases; junction bases outside the gene matches: 8. The CDR3 is made up of 14 amino acids. CDR3 loop: CASGPGTGEYEQYF. The CDR3 DNA follows: TGTGCCAGCGGCCCAGGGACAGGGGAATACGAGCAGTACTTC.

The table lists this clonotype with a few counts. The V gene is TRBV12-3 or TRBV12-4, the J gene TRBJ2-5; TRBD2 is a possible D gene (7 bases). This CDR3 has 16 residues. V lost 4 bases and J 5 bases, leaving 20 bases between the germline ends. CDR3: CASSSKGEGRWETQYF. CDR3 sequence (DNA): TGTGCCAGCAGTTCTAAGGGGGAGGGCAGGTGGGAGACCCAGTACTTC.

The rearrangement joins TRBV7-3 to TRBJ2-2; D may be TRBD1 (6 bases). The CDR3 has 14 amino acids. Germline assignment: CDR1 SGHTA and CDR2 FQGTGA. The V and J ends lost 10 bases and 0 bases respectively, with 12 bases between them. This CDR3 reads CATGQFANTGELFF. CDR3 bases: TGTGCCACAGGACAGTTCGCGAACACCGGGGAGCTGTTTTTT.

The rearrangement uses TRBV25-1 and TRBJ2-4; no reliable D call. Germline CDR1 is MGHDK and CDR2 is SYGVNS. The CDR3 sequence is 13 residues long. Between the trimmed V and J ends, which lost 0 bases and 9 bases, there was a span of 9 bases. CDR3 sequence (DNA): TGTGCCAGCAGTGAATATGTGGGTGGCATTCAGTACTTC. Encoded protein: CASSEYVGGIQYF.

This clonotype has only a few counts. This rearrangement joins TRBV21-1 to TRBJ2-1; TRBD1 is the table's D call and was not checked against the DNA. TRBV21-1 is marked as a pseudogene. The CDR3 runs 16 residues. CDR3 region: CASSRLQVDRPLEQFF. The CDR3, as DNA: TGTGCCAGCAGCAGATTACAGGTCGACAGGCCGCTCGAGCAGTTCTTC.

This clonotype was seen a few times. The chain uses TRBV7-9 and TRBJ1-2; D not certain. The CDR3 is 14 amino acids. V dropped 5 bases and J dropped 5 bases, with 15 bases sitting between them. Germline lookup yields CDR1 SEHNR and CDR2 FQNEAQ (reference sequence). The CDR3 loop is CASSRELGFYGYTF. The CDR3 coding sequence is TGTGCCAGCAGCCGGGAGTTGGGGTTTTATGGCTACACCTTC.

The CDR3 reads CASSFASPLDNEQFF. The CDR3 DNA is TGTGCCAGCAGTTTTGCGTCCCCTCTGGACAATGAGCAGTTCTTC. The chain carries TRBV27 and TRBJ2-1; D unclear. With 3 bases removed from V and 5 bases from J, the gap between germline ends came to 14 bases. CDR3 length: 15 residues. From germline, CDR1 is MNHEY and CDR2 SMNVEV (reference sequence).